The 9 T cell receptor beta chains reported below all come from one sample, sequenced in a study of early T cells in non-severe SARS-CoV-2 infection (dated by TCRdb to 2020 to 2023). Libraries came from 5' RACE. Sequencing used a NextSeq 500. TCRdb handled the public reads itself, with Q25 trimming in fastp and clone calling in MiXCR, and kept productive beta chains. Rows are unified per CDR3 protein, each entry keeping the most common DNA and genes. The sample has tens of thousands of distinct CDR3 sequences on record, 13% to 15% of them singletons. The ten largest clonotypes hold roughly 6% of the sample. Sequencing input: whole blood. The receptors originated from an adult who was a healthcare worker with PCR-confirmed SARS-CoV-2 infection or an uninfected control (not recorded which).

Points on this clonotype: The junction shows a germline mismatch at one end, possibly a read error. This chain joins TRBV29-1 and TRBJ2-7; D is possibly TRBD1 or TRBD2 (5 bases each). CDR3 length: 13 residues. Germline CDR1 reads SQVTM; CDR2 reads ANQGSEA. CDR3 in amino acids: CSVEETPGTEQYF. The CDR3 DNA is TGCAGCGTCGAAGAAACCCCAGGGACCGAGCAGTACTTC.

This clonotype showed up many times. This rearrangement joins TRBV19 to TRBJ2-7; D may be TRBD1 (5 bases). The CDR3 is 14 residues long. The germline V gene encodes CDR1 LNHDA and CDR2 SQIVND (reference sequence). With 6 bases removed from V and 0 bases from J, the gap between germline ends came to 12 bases. For the CDR3, the DNA is TGTGCCAGTAGCCTTGGACATCTCTCCTACGAGCAGTACTTC. Its protein product is CASSLGHLSYEQYF.

This clonotype was counted many times. The chain couples TRBV4-3 to TRBJ2-1; 8 bases are shared with TRBD2. This CDR3 comprises 16 residues. Germline-derived CDR1 and CDR2 are LGHNA and YSLEER. V gave up 4 bases and J gave up 4 bases; unmatched junction bases: 9. As DNA, the CDR3 is TGCGCCAGCAGCCCAAGCTCGGGGGGGACTTACAATGAGCAGTTCTTC. This codes for CASSPSSGGTYNEQFF.

This chain joins TRBV5-1 and TRBJ2-3; tentatively, D is TRBD1 (6 bases). Trimming removed 3 bases at V and 3 bases at J, with 17 bases between. Germline V gives CDR1 SGHRS, CDR2 YFSETQ. This CDR3 contains 16 residues. The CDR3 reads CASSYPGTRSTDTQYF. The CDR3, as DNA: TGCGCCAGCAGCTATCCCGGGACAAGGTCAACAGATACGCAGTATTTT.

This clonotype was seen many times. The chain joins TRBV6-2 or TRBV6-3 to TRBJ1-5, with no clear D. V was shortened by 8 bases and J by 3 bases, with 5 bases between the two germline ends. Per germline, CDR1 MNHEY and CDR2 SVGEGT. The CDR3 length is 11 residues. In DNA form, the CDR3 reads TGTGCCAGCGGACCCAATCAGCCCCAGCATTTT. It specifies CASGPNQPQHF.

The chain recombines TRBV5-6 with TRBJ1-5; D not resolved. Germline V lookup: CDR1 SGHDT, CDR2 YYEEEE. The CDR3 covers 15 residues. Trimming took off 4 bases at V and 3 bases at J, with 14 bases between the two ends. The CDR3, as DNA: TGTGCCAGCAGCCGAGGAAGACGGAACAATCAGCCCCAGCATTTT. It codes for CASSRGRRNNQPQHF.

This clonotype was counted a few times. V gene TRBV5-4 combines with J gene TRBJ1-2; weak D call: TRBD1 (5 bases). The CDR3 covers 15 residues. The germline V gene encodes CDR1 SGHNT and CDR2 YYREEE (reference sequence). The ends were cut back, 4 bases at V and 3 bases at J, with 16 bases in the middle. CDR3 amino acids: CASSPDRQQHYGYTF. For the CDR3, the DNA is TGTGCCAGCAGCCCGGATCGACAGCAACACTATGGCTACACCTTC.

This clonotype occurred many times. This chain joins TRBV5-6 and TRBJ2-7; unclear D gene. Germline assignment: CDR1 SGHDT and CDR2 YYEEEE. There are 12 residues in the CDR3. With 1 base removed from V and 3 bases from J, the gap between germline ends came to 5 bases. In nucleotides, the CDR3 is TGTGCCAGCAGCTTGAATCACTACGAGCAGTACTTC. Its translation is CASSLNHYEQYF.

This chain uses TRBV6-4 with TRBJ1-1, with D tentatively TRBD1 (6 bases). The CDR3 runs 13 residues. CDR1 is MRHNA, CDR2 SNTAGT, per germline. The V gene lost 3 bases and the J gene lost 1 base, with 6 bases spanning the gap. Here the CDR3 reads CASSEQGNTEAFF. DNA for the CDR3: TGTGCCAGCAGTGAACAGGGGAACACTGAAGCTTTCTTT.